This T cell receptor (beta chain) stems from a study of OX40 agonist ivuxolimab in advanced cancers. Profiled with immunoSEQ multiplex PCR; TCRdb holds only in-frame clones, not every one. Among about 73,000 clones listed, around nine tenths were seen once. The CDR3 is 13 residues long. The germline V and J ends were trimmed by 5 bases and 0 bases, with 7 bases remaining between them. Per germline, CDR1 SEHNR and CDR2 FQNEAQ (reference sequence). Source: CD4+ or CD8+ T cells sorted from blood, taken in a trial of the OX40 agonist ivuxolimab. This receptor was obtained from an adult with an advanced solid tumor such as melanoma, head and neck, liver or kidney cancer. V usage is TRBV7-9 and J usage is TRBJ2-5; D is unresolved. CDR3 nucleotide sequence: TGTGCCAGCAGCCCTTCCAACCAAGAGACCCAGTACTTC. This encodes CASSPSNQETQYF.